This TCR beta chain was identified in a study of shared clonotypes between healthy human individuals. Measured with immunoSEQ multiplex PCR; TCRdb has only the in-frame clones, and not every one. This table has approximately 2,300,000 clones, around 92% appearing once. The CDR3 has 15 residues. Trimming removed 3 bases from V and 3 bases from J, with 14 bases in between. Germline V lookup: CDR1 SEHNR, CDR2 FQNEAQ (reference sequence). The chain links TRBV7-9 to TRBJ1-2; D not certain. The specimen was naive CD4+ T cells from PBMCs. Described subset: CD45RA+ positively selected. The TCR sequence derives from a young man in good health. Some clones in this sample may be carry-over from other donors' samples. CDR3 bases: TGTGCCAGCAGCTTTAGCTTCCGGGATTACTATGGCTACACCTTC. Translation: CASSFSFRDYYGYTF.